This passage covers 16 T cell receptor beta chains from one sample sequenced in a study of blood T cells in healthy people across ages. PCR was performed a second time for roughly 7 to 12 cycles using a sample-barcoded 5' primer and a J-beta primer mix. TCRdb re-called the 5' RACE reads with MiXCR, one entry per CDR3 protein. The profile shows approximately 760,000 distinct CDR3 sequences, 20% to 25% of them singletons. A further study also used this sample, focusing on T cells of mothers and their children.

Sample: blood. These receptors all stem from a boy aged 5-17 years in good health.

The V gene is TRBV7-2, the J gene TRBJ1-2; unclear D gene. Deletions cut 2 bases from V and 2 bases from J, with 15 bases between. Looked up from germline, CDR1 is SGHTA and CDR2 is FQGNSA. CDR3 length: 16 residues. CDR3 protein: CASSLMGPGVNYGYTF. The CDR3 coding sequence is TGTGCCAGCAGCTTAATGGGCCCGGGAGTGAACTATGGCTACACCTTC.

This CDR3 reads CASSLGTGADTEAFF. CDR3 in DNA: TGCGCCAGCAGCTTGGGTACGGGGGCTGACACTGAAGCTTTCTTT. This chain connects TRBV5-1 to TRBJ1-1; TRBD1 is a possible D gene (6 bases). CDR3 length: 15 amino acids. Germline V gene data show CDR1 as SGHRS and CDR2 as YFSETQ. V was trimmed by 0 bases and J by 3 bases, leaving 12 bases between them.

The chain uses TRBV3-1 and TRBJ1-1; perhaps TRBD1 as D (5 bases). This CDR3 is built from 16 residues. Trimming left V 2 bases short and J 2 bases short, with 15 bases between. Per germline, CDR1 LGHDT and CDR2 YNNKEL (reference sequence). The CDR3 DNA is TGTGCCAGCAGCCAATCGACAGACATTCTAAACACTGAAGCTTTCTTT. This sequence encodes CASSQSTDILNTEAFF.

The chain combines TRBV7-3 with TRBJ2-7, with 8 bases that match TRBD2. V lost 5 bases, J lost 5 bases, and 23 bases stayed unmatched. This CDR3 has 19 residues. Germline V gives CDR1 SGHTA, CDR2 FQGTGA. This CDR3 is CASSPPRLAGNLPRNEQYF. The DNA of the CDR3 is TGTGCCAGCAGCCCCCCCCGCCTAGCGGGCAACCTTCCTCGAAACGAGCAGTACTTC.

The CDR3 region has the DNA TGTGCCAGCAGTTTATGGGCCAATCAGCCCCAGCATTTT. It specifies CASSLWANQPQHF. This chain joins TRBV27 and TRBJ1-5; no firm D call. The CDR3 is 13 residues long. Deletions cut 1 base from V and 3 bases from J, with 4 bases between. Germline CDR1 is MNHEY and CDR2 is SMNVEV (reference sequence).

In its sample, this clonotype was seen a few times. The rearrangement joins TRBV7-2 to TRBJ2-7, with TRBD2 as a possible D gene (5 bases). The CDR3 length is 14 residues. The germline gives CDR1 SGHTA, CDR2 FQGNSA. Between the trimmed V and J ends, which lost 1 base and 3 bases, there was a span of 10 bases. The CDR3 DNA sequence: TGTGCCAGCAGCTTAGTCGCTGACTACTACGAGCAGTACTTC. It translates to CASSLVADYYEQYF.

As to this clonotype: One end of the junction fails to match germline, which may point to a read error. The chain recombines TRBV6-2 or TRBV6-3 with TRBJ2-7; possibly TRBD1 for D (7 bases). CDR3 length: 12 amino acids. Germline V gives CDR1 MNHEY, CDR2 SVGEGT. This CDR3 reads CASSPGGNEQCF. The CDR3 DNA reads as TGTGCCAGCAGCCCAGGGGGGAACGAGCAGTGCTTC.

CDR3 sequence: CASRGGQARSYNEQFF. In nucleotides, the CDR3 is TGTGCCAGCAGGGGTGGACAGGCCCGCTCCTACAATGAGCAGTTCTTC. The rearrangement joins TRBV12-3 or TRBV12-4 to TRBJ2-1; 7 nucleotides agree with TRBD1. The CDR3 is 16 residues long. The V and J ends lost 6 bases and 0 bases, in that order; junction bases with no gene match: 8.

This clonotype has more than one count but fewer than ten. The chain employs TRBV10-2 and TRBJ1-5; no clear D gene. V lost 4 bases and J 5 bases, leaving 6 bases between the germline ends. The CDR3 sequence is 12 residues long. Looked up from germline, CDR1 is WSHSY and CDR2 is SAAADI. CDR3 residues: CASSAKDQPQHF. The CDR3 DNA follows: TGCGCCAGCAGTGCCAAGGATCAGCCCCAGCATTTT.

V and J are TRBV6-5 and TRBJ2-7; D possibly uses TRBD1 or TRBD2 (6 bases each). Germline-derived CDR1 and CDR2 are MNHEY and SVGAGI. This CDR3 contains 16 residues. Deletions cut 0 bases from V and 0 bases from J, with 12 bases between. The CDR3 here is CASSYSKGGNSYEQYF. Written as DNA, the CDR3 is TGTGCCAGCAGTTACTCGAAGGGGGGCAACTCCTACGAGCAGTACTTC.

This clonotype was counted a few times. The chain joins TRBV29-1 to TRBJ2-3; perhaps TRBD1 as D (5 bases). CDR3 length: 14 amino acids. V lost 2 bases and J lost 0, with 9 bases in between. Germline assignment: CDR1 SQVTM and CDR2 ANQGSEA. CDR3 nucleotide sequence: TGCAGCGTTGAAAAGGGGTTGAGCACAGATACGCAGTATTTT. Translated: CSVEKGLSTDTQYF.

The CDR3 sequence is CASSSRAPYNEQFF. The CDR3 DNA follows: TGTGCCAGCAGCTCCAGGGCCCCCTACAATGAGCAGTTCTTC. The V gene is TRBV5-6, the J gene TRBJ2-1; D is possibly TRBD1 (5 bases). Germline values: CDR1 SGHDT, CDR2 YYEEEE. Trimming cost V 3 bases and J 2 bases, with 9 bases left between them. This CDR3 has 14 residues.

The chain combines TRBV7-9 with TRBJ1-1; perhaps TRBD1 as D (6 bases). The CDR3 is 14 residues long. The V end lost 1 base, the J end lost 6 bases, and 12 bases lay between the germline ends. Looked up from germline, CDR1 is SEHNR and CDR2 is FQNEAQ (reference sequence). The chain's CDR3 is CASSLVAGVPEAFF. The DNA of the CDR3 is TGTGCCAGCAGCTTAGTAGCAGGGGTCCCTGAAGCTTTCTTT.

The chain uses TRBV6-1 and TRBJ2-2, with TRBD2 as a possible D gene (7 bases). The CDR3 covers 15 residues. Trimming shortened V by 7 bases and J by 1 base, and 13 bases separated the two germline ends. CDR1 and CDR2 from the germline V gene are MNHNS and SASEGT. In nucleotides, the CDR3 is TGTGCCAGCACCCGAGGGGGGGAGAACACCGGGGAGCTGTTTTTT. Protein sequence: CASTRGGENTGELFF.

This chain connects TRBV20-1 to TRBJ1-2, with D tentatively TRBD1 (6 bases). This CDR3 spans 13 amino acids. Germline V gene sequence: CDR1 DFQATT, CDR2 SNEGSKA (reference sequence). Deletions cut 3 bases from V and 3 bases from J, with 11 bases between. The CDR3 DNA reads as TGCAGTGCTAGGAAAAACAGGGACTATGGCTACACCTTC. Protein: CSARKNRDYGYTF.

This clonotype occurred a few times. This chain links TRBV6-5 with TRBJ2-7; no firm D call. CDR1 and CDR2 (germline): MNHEY, SVGAGI. The CDR3 loop spans 13 amino acids. V dropped 8 bases and J dropped 0 bases, with 11 bases sitting between them. The CDR3 nucleotides are TGTGCCAGCGCAGACACAAACTCCTACGAGCAGTACTTC. Translation gives CASADTNSYEQYF.